A selection of T cell receptor beta chains follows, all from one sample in a study of T cells after yellow fever vaccination. TCRdb re-derived calls from the 5' RACE reads in MiXCR, one entry per CDR3 protein. This sample carries 80,000 to 100,000 distinct CDR3 sequences, approximately 6.3% of them seen once, and the ten largest clones take about 40%. Sample: CD8+ T cells sorted from PBMCs, taken 10 days after the yellow fever booster vaccination. All receptors derive from a man between 18 and 35 years old who received the YFV17D yellow fever vaccine. Each CDR3 is given with its conserved first and last residue. Each record gives: V gene, clone size, D gene, J gene, CDR3 DNA, CDR3 protein. A D gene is named only where the DNA matches it firmly. Clone size, where shown, is once, few, many, or a class for clones that have expanded.

TRBV7-9	few	TRBD1	TRBJ1-1	TGTGCCAGCAGCTCCACAGGGGGGGTTGGCACGGAGAAATTTGACGCGGCTTTCTTT	CASSSTGGVGTEKFDAAFF
TRBV2	.	.	TRBJ2-3	TGTGCCAGCAGTGAAGGGGGGAGCTCCACAGATACGCAGTATTTT	CASSEGGSSTDTQYF
TRBV20-1	few	.	TRBJ1-5	TGCAGTGCTAGAGATAGGAATCAGCCCCAGCATTTT	CSARDRNQPQHF
TRBV7-6	few	.	TRBJ1-2	TGTGCCAGCAGCGGCCACACAGATTATGGCTACACCTTC	CASSGHTDYGYTF
TRBV29-1	few	.	TRBJ1-2	TGCAGCGGGGAGACCTGGGAGCGTGGCTACACCTTC	CSGETWERGYTF
TRBV5-1	many	.	TRBJ2-7	TGCGCCAGCAGCTTGGCAGATCGCCCCCACTCCTACGAGCAGTACTTC	CASSLADRPHSYEQYF
TRBV7-6	many	TRBD2	TRBJ2-3	TGTGCCAGCAGCTTAGCGCGGGGGGAGACAGATACGCAGTATTTT	CASSLARGETDTQYF
TRBV5-1	.	.	TRBJ1-1	TGCGCCAGCAGCCCCTCGAGGGCCTCTGAAGCTTTCTTT	CASSPSRASEAFF
TRBV20-1	many	TRBD2	TRBJ2-3	TGCAGTGCTGAGCGGGGGGGTTTGACAGATACGCAGTATTTT	CSAERGGLTDTQYF
TRBV7-9	few	TRBD2	TRBJ2-7	TGTGCCAGCAGCCCGAAGCGGGGGACGACCTACGAGCAGTACTTC	CASSPKRGTTYEQYF
TRBV6-5	few	.	TRBJ2-1	TGTGCCAGCAGTACCTACAATGAGCAGTTCTTC	CASSTYNEQFF
TRBV4-2	many	.	TRBJ2-1	TGTGCCAGCAGCCAAGGGCCTACTAGGAGCTCCTACAATGAGCAGTTCTTC	CASSQGPTRSSYNEQFF
TRBV6-2/TRBV6-3	few	.	TRBJ1-1	TGTGCCAGCAGCCCACCCCCGGAGGCCCGCACTGAAGCTTTCTTT	CASSPPPEARTEAFF
TRBV4-1	.	TRBD1	TRBJ1-2	TGCGCCAGCAGCCGGGACAGGGGGGGAGGCTACACCTTC	CASSRDRGGGYTF
TRBV27	.	.	TRBJ1-4	TGTGCCAGCAGTGTCTGGTTTGGAACTAATGAAAAACTGTTTTTT	CASSVWFGTNEKLFF
TRBV5-4	many	.	TRBJ2-3	TGTGCCAGCAGCTTCGGCAATACGCAGTATTTT	CASSFGNTQYF
TRBV12-3/TRBV12-4	few	TRBD2	TRBJ2-2	TGTGCCAGCAGTCCCTTCGCACTAGCGGGGGACACCGGGGAGCTGTTTTTT	CASSPFALAGDTGELFF
TRBV5-6	.	.	TRBJ2-6	TGTGCCAGCAGCTTCAGGGCTGGGGCCAACGTCCTGACTTTC	CASSFRAGANVLTF
TRBV4-1	many	TRBD1	TRBJ1-1	TGCGCCAGCAGCCAGATATTCGGGACAGTCGACAGGAACACTGAAGCTTTCTTT	CASSQIFGTVDRNTEAFF
TRBV7-3	many	.	TRBJ2-1	TGTGCCAGCAGCTTAGGTCTTAGGGGGGACAATGAGCAGTTCTTC	CASSLGLRGDNEQFF
TRBV4-1	many	.	TRBJ1-2	TGCGCCAGCAGCCAAGTCATTCCGGGGGACGGTGGCTACACCTTC	CASSQVIPGDGGYTF
TRBV7-3	many	TRBD2	TRBJ2-1	TGTGCCAGCAGCGCACACTCTGAGCGGGGGGCCTACAATGAGCAGTTCTTC	CASSAHSERGAYNEQFF
TRBV27	few	.	TRBJ2-5	TGTGCCAGCAGTCCCCTATGGGGGGAGACCCAGTACTTC	CASSPLWGETQYF
TRBV19	few	TRBD2	TRBJ2-3	TGTGCCAGTAGTAACCGGACTAGCGTGTCAGATACGCAGTATTTT	CASSNRTSVSDTQYF
TRBV7-3	many	TRBD2	TRBJ2-1	TGTGCCAGCAGCTTTATGAACGGGGGGGAGCAGTTCTTC	CASSFMNGGEQFF
TRBV12-5	.	.	TRBJ1-1	TGTGCTAGTGGTTTGCTCCCACCCGGGTCCATGAACACTGAAGCTTTCTTT	CASGLLPPGSMNTEAFF
TRBV12-3/TRBV12-4	few	.	TRBJ1-2	TGTGCCAGCAGTTTGGGCTGGTTCAACCATGGCTACACCTTC	CASSLGWFNHGYTF
TRBV5-1	few	.	TRBJ2-5	TGCGCCAGCAGCTTGGACTCCAATCAAGAGACCCAGTACTTC	CASSLDSNQETQYF